Below, 24 T cell receptor beta chains from the same sample are listed, as sequenced in a study of blood T cells in healthy people across ages. Primed by a sample-barcoded 5' primer and a J-beta primer mix, a second PCR proceeded for roughly 6 to 12 cycles. TCRdb analysed the 5' RACE reads with MiXCR anew, one entry per CDR3 protein. The sample holds approximately 1.5 million distinct CDR3 sequences; about 32% are singletons and the top ten take over 9%. The sequenced sample consisted of blood. The receptors shown here come from a woman in her twenties or thirties in good health.

The rearrangement joins TRBV5-5 to TRBJ1-1; perhaps TRBD1 as D (6 bases). The germline V and J ends were trimmed by 3 bases and 7 bases, with 16 bases remaining between them. Germline CDR1 SGHKS, CDR2 YYEKEE (reference sequence). The CDR3 runs 14 residues. Here the CDR3 DNA reads TGTGCCAGCAGCTCTGGACCTGAACAGGGTGAAGCTTTCTTT. Translating it yields CASSSGPEQGEAFF.

This clonotype was seen more than once but under ten times. The genes are TRBV20-1 and TRBJ2-7; 7 positions match TRBD2. V lost 6 bases, J lost 0 bases, and 11 bases stayed unmatched. CDR1 is DFQATT and CDR2 is SNEGSKA in the germline V gene (reference sequence). The CDR3 is 15 amino acids. The CDR3: CSAQRGGRSSYEQYF. The CDR3 DNA reads as TGCAGTGCCCAGCGGGGTGGGAGGAGCTCCTACGAGCAGTACTTC.

On this clonotype itself: The junction shows a germline mismatch at one end, possibly a read error. This chain connects TRBV15 to TRBJ2-4; 12 bases map to TRBD2. Germline V gene data show CDR1 as LNHNV and CDR2 as YYDKDF (reference sequence). The CDR3 is 19 amino acids. CDR3 sequence reads: CATSRSLPTSGRAKNIPYF. The CDR3 nucleotides are TGTGCCACCAGCAGATCCCTTCCGACTAGCGGGAGAGCCAAAAACATTCCGTACTTC.

The rearrangement joins TRBV7-9 to TRBJ2-3, with D possibly being TRBD2 (6 bases). V dropped 5 bases and J dropped 9 bases, with 15 bases sitting between them. The germline gives CDR1 SEHNR, CDR2 FQNEAQ (reference sequence). The CDR3 has 13 residues. The CDR3: CASSDYQEGTQYF. Written as DNA, the CDR3 is TGTGCCAGCAGCGATTACCAGGAGGGGACGCAGTATTTT.

This clonotype was picked up a small number of times. The V gene is TRBV20-1, the J gene TRBJ2-7; a possible D gene is TRBD2 (6 bases). Germline V lookup: CDR1 DFQATT, CDR2 SNEGSKA (reference sequence). This CDR3 has 13 amino acids. Trimming removed 6 bases from V and 0 bases from J, with 12 bases in between. In DNA, the CDR3 is TGCAGTGCCGGGACTTCAAACTCCTACGAGCAGTACTTC. Protein sequence: CSAGTSNSYEQYF.

This clonotype was counted between two and nine times. CDR3 sequence (DNA): TGTGCCTGTGGACAGGGCACAGATACGCAGTATTTT. It yields the protein CACGQGTDTQYF. The rearrangement uses TRBV6-1 and TRBJ2-3; TRBD1 aligns across 7 bases. Germline V lookup: CDR1 MNHNS, CDR2 SASEGT. The CDR3 contains 12 residues. V was pared by 11 bases and J by 1 base, with 3 bases of the junction left unmatched.

The chain links TRBV27 to TRBJ2-1; either TRBD1 or TRBD2 may fit D (5 bases each). V gave up 11 bases and J gave up 6 bases, with 35 bases separating them. This CDR3 has 19 residues. Germline values: CDR1 MNHEY, CDR2 SMNVEV (reference sequence). The CDR3 DNA follows: TGTGCCGGCGGACTCCCGAGGCCTTGGGGACCCAATGTACCCAATGAGCAGTTCTTC. This codes for CAGGLPRPWGPNVPNEQFF.

The chain joins TRBV20-1 to TRBJ2-3; D is possibly TRBD1 (6 bases). Germline CDR1 and CDR2: DFQATT and SNEGSKA (reference sequence). Deletions cut 6 bases from V and 7 bases from J, with 17 bases between. The CDR3 extends over 13 amino acids. Here the CDR3 DNA reads TGCAGTGCAACCACAGGGTATCGCTATACGCAGTATTTT. Protein product: CSATTGYRYTQYF.

The chain is built from TRBV27 and TRBJ1-2; D is undetermined. The germline gives CDR1 MNHEY, CDR2 SMNVEV (reference sequence). CDR3 length: 15 amino acids. The V end lost 4 bases, the J end lost 2 bases, and 14 bases lay between the germline ends. The CDR3 DNA reads TGTGCCAGCAGTTCACTAGGACGGGAGAACTATGGCTACACCTTC. This encodes CASSSLGRENYGYTF.

The sample holds a few counts of this clonotype. Relative to the germline gene, one junction end is altered; a read error may explain this. The CDR3, as DNA: TGTCCCAGCAGCAACCAACAGGGGAGGTATGGCTACACCTTC. This gives the protein CPSSNQQGRYGYTF. This chain connects TRBV27 to TRBJ1-2; 7 nucleotides line up with TRBD1. CDR1 is MNHEY, CDR2 SMNVEV, per germline (reference sequence). This CDR3 has 14 residues.

This clonotype turned up a few times. The V call is TRBV9, the J call TRBJ2-7; D is perhaps TRBD2 (6 bases). The CDR3 extends over 14 amino acids. Trimming removed 1 base from V and 3 bases from J, with 11 bases in between. Germline CDR1 SGDLS, CDR2 YYNGEE. For the CDR3, the DNA is TGTGCCAGCAGCGTATTGGACGGGGGCTACGAGCAGTACTTC. This gives the protein CASSVLDGGYEQYF.

This rearrangement joins TRBV5-1 to TRBJ2-7; D gene unclear. Trimming took 0 bases from V and 3 from J, leaving 10 bases between them. The germline CDR1 and CDR2 sequences are SGHRS and YFSETQ. The CDR3 is made up of 14 amino acids. The CDR3 protein is CASSLGPQHYEQYF. The CDR3 nucleotides read TGCGCCAGCAGCTTGGGTCCGCAGCACTACGAGCAGTACTTC.

V is TRBV7-6 and J is TRBJ2-3; D tentatively fits TRBD1 or TRBD2 (5 bases each). The germline CDR1 and CDR2 sequences are SGHVS and FNYEAQ. The V end lost 4 bases, the J end lost 0 bases, and 14 bases lay between the germline ends. The CDR3 runs to 16 residues. The CDR3 bases are TGTGCCAGCAGCTCCCGGGACGCCCCTAGCACAGATACGCAGTATTTT. Translation gives CASSSRDAPSTDTQYF.

The chain carries TRBV7-9 and TRBJ2-5; 8 nucleotides agree with TRBD2. Germline CDR1 and CDR2: SEHNR and FQNEAQ (reference sequence). The CDR3 is made up of 17 amino acids. V trimming: 4 bases; J trimming: 5 bases; junction bases outside the gene matches: 15. CDR3 nucleotide sequence: TGTGCCAGCAGCTCCACCCGGACTAGCCGGGATGGGGAGACCCAGTACTTC. Residues: CASSSTRTSRDGETQYF.

This clonotype was seen more than once but under ten times. This sequence joins TRBV7-2 and TRBJ1-6; 8 nucleotides agree with TRBD1. The CDR3 is 14 residues long. V trimming: 1 base; J trimming: 11 bases; junction bases outside the gene matches: 4. Germline CDR1 and CDR2: SGHTA and FQGNSA. The DNA of the CDR3 is TGTGCCAGCAGCTTAGGGACAGGGATGGCACCCCTCCACTTT. Translated: CASSLGTGMAPLHF.

J is TRBJ1-2 and V is TRBV28; D call uncertain. With 2 bases removed from V and 7 bases from J, the gap between germline ends came to 17 bases. Germline V gives CDR1 MDHEN, CDR2 SYDVKM. The CDR3 runs to 15 residues. CDR3 nucleotides: TGTGCCAGCAGTTTAGGTCAGGTGATTTTAACTGGCTACACCTTC. It yields the protein CASSLGQVILTGYTF.

The CDR3 DNA is TGCAGCGTTGAAAGGGGGAATAACTATGGCTACACCTTC. Translated, it gives CSVERGNNYGYTF. The genes are TRBV29-1 and TRBJ1-2; D is possibly TRBD1 (6 bases). Trimming took 2 bases from V and 1 from J, leaving 8 bases between them. The CDR3 totals 13 residues. CDR1 SQVTM and CDR2 ANQGSEA come from the germline V gene.

This clonotype appeared a few times. The J gene is TRBJ2-3, the V gene TRBV15; D is uncertain. Germline V CDR1 and CDR2: LNHNV, YYDKDF (reference sequence). V lost 0 bases, J lost 0 bases, and 7 bases lay in between. The CDR3 sequence is 15 residues long. Written as DNA, the CDR3 is TGTGCCACCAGCAGAGAACTGACTAGCACAGATACGCAGTATTTT. It translates to CATSRELTSTDTQYF.

This clonotype appeared a few times. This rearrangement joins TRBV4-2 to TRBJ2-5; TRBD2 aligns across 9 bases. The V gene's germline CDR1 is LGHNA and CDR2 YNFKEQ. The CDR3 sequence is 16 residues long. V shed 2 bases, J shed 5 bases, and the junction held 9 bases outside the gene matches. The CDR3: CASSQRNVAGEETQYF. As DNA, the CDR3 is TGTGCCAGCAGCCAAAGGAATGTAGCGGGAGAGGAGACCCAGTACTTC.

This sequence joins TRBV5-1 and TRBJ2-2; D might be TRBD2 (6 bases). CDR1 and CDR2 from the germline V gene are SGHRS and YFSETQ. The length of the CDR3 is 15 residues. The ends were cut back, 4 bases at V and 6 bases at J, with 16 bases in the middle. The CDR3 reads CASSPGDVVAGELFF. The CDR3 DNA follows: TGCGCCAGCAGCCCGGGGGACGTAGTGGCCGGGGAGCTGTTTTTT.

This clonotype was seen many times. The chain carries TRBV5-1 and TRBJ1-1, with TRBD1 matching 7 bases. The V gene's germline CDR1 is SGHRS and CDR2 YFSETQ. The CDR3 consists of 13 residues. With V trimmed by 3 bases and J by 2 bases, 1 base remained unmatched. The CDR3 protein is CASSWDSNTEAFF. Here the CDR3 DNA reads TGCGCCAGCAGCTGGGACAGCAACACTGAAGCTTTCTTT.

The chain has TRBV5-1 and TRBJ1-1; D remains ambiguous. V dropped 0 bases and J dropped 5 bases, with 14 bases sitting between them. The CDR3 spans 15 residues. CDR1 and CDR2 (germline): SGHRS, YFSETQ. The CDR3 DNA reads TGCGCCAGCAGCTTGGAGGCACAAAAAGGGACTGAAGCTTTCTTT. As protein: CASSLEAQKGTEAFF.

This chain connects TRBV6-2 or TRBV6-3 to TRBJ1-2; D unresolved. The germline V gene encodes CDR1 MNHEY and CDR2 SVGEGT. Trimming took 7 bases from V and 4 from J, leaving 19 bases between them. The CDR3 loop spans 15 amino acids. The CDR3, as DNA: TGTGCCAGCACCAGCCCGGCAGGAGGTGGCTATGGCTACACCTTC. This gives the protein CASTSPAGGGYGYTF.

The chain recombines TRBV13 with TRBJ1-6; D remains unclear. Trimming stripped 0 bases from V and 4 bases from J, with 13 bases between. Looked up from germline, CDR1 is PRHDT and CDR2 is FYEKMQ (reference sequence). The CDR3 spans 17 residues. CDR3 nucleotide sequence: TGTGCCAGCAGCTTAGGCGGCCGGACTCGATATAATTCACCCCTCCACTTT. Translation gives CASSLGGRTRYNSPLHF.